This TCR beta chain emerged from a study of tumor-infiltrating lymphocytes in primary liver carcinoma. Across the whole study: Every patient in the cohort had a primary liver carcinoma. That carcinoma was treated by surgical resection. Patients, male and female, were 30 to 69 years old. Staging placed the tumors at T1-T3 N0M0, and they measured about 4.2 to 10 cm across.

Unsorted whole blood yielded the blood RNA, and germline DNA was also extracted. No patient had received treatment, and all had chronic HBV infection. Starting from around 510 ng of total RNA, TCR beta cDNA was produced with a primer in the constant region. Libraries covering TCR beta were generated through three nested multiplex PCR rounds (using a slightly modified ARM-PCR). Primers for the first two PCR rounds were TRBV1-TRBV30 forward primers and a C-beta reverse primer (roughly 10 cycles per round). TCRdb reprocessed the multiplex PCR reads via MiXCR and lists one record per CDR3 protein. This table holds about 200,000 distinct CDR3 sequences, about 61% found once. This clonotype came up a few times. It may be a read error: a sequence one base away is much more abundant. This CDR3 has 13 amino acids. Germline loops: CDR1 SGHDT, CDR2 YYEEEE.

The J gene is TRBJ2-1, the V gene TRBV5-6, with D hard to call. This TCR came from a woman in her fifties or sixties with primary liver carcinoma and hepatitis B virus infection. Sequencing was done on a sample of peripheral blood. CDR3 nucleotide sequence: TGTGCCAACAGCTTGGCCCGGGTACATGAGCAGTTCTTC. Translation: CANSLARVHEQFF.